The clone carrying this TCR beta chain was detected only a few times. Antigen: not known. The germline V gene has CDR1 LGHNA and CDR2 YNFKEQ. With V trimmed by 2 bases and J by 5 bases, 5 bases remained unmatched. The CDR3 spans 17 residues. The sample belongs to a study of response to subunit inactivated influenza vaccine. Findings and limits, study-wide: The study's authors posited that every seasonal influenza vaccination enlists few new T cells.

TCRdb re-derived calls from the RT-PCR reads in MiXCR, one entry per CDR3 protein. This sample has around 580,000 distinct CDR3 sequences, with less than 15% found just once. The sequencing here drew on PBMCs from blood, taken 11 to 12 days after vaccination. The TCR sequence derives from a man aged 50 to 60 who received an inactivated influenza vaccine. V usage is TRBV4-2 and J usage is TRBJ2-1; TRBD2 aligns across 14 bases. CDR3 coding DNA: TGTGCCAGCAGCCAATTCGAGACTAGCGGGGGGGACAATGAGCAGTTCTTC. Translation gives CASSQFETSGGDNEQFF.